This T cell receptor (beta chain) was found in a study of post-analysis software for immune sequencing data. The wider study: Disease courses included relapsing-remitting, secondary progressive and progressive-relapsing multiple sclerosis.

V lost 6 bases to trimming and J lost 2 bases; unmatched junction nucleotides: 6. This CDR3 spans 14 amino acids. Per the germline V gene, CDR1 is SGHRS and CDR2 is YFSETQ. Study results and caveats: Comparison with controls showed significantly lower normalized Chao1 diversity in multiple sclerosis patients. Comparison of patients with controls showed four or five TRBV segments more frequent in patients, TRBV5-6, TRBV5-1 and TRBV20-1 among them.

Unique molecular identifiers were present in the TCR beta cDNA libraries. Roughly 470,000 cDNA molecules came from around 1 to 10 million T cells. MiXCR, run by TCRdb on the PCR reads, gives a single entry per CDR3 protein. The top ten clones hold under 6% of a sample with hundreds of thousands of distinct CDR3 sequences, around 50% of them seen once. For this clonotype: The antigen remains undetermined.

The origin of this receptor is a girl aged 5-17 years with multiple sclerosis. Sequencing was done on a sample of blood. This chain uses TRBV5-1 with TRBJ2-3; 7 bases are shared with TRBD1. The CDR3 sequence: CASNDRASTDTQYF. CDR3 nucleotide sequence: TGCGCCAGCAACGACAGGGCCTCCACAGATACGCAGTATTTT.